Sequencing of this T cell receptor beta chain was carried out in a study of CD8 T cells in Susac syndrome. Random-hexamer reverse transcription was applied to about 0.5 to 1 ug RNA. TCRdb itself ran the immunoSEQ multiplex PCR reads through MiXCR, one entry per CDR3 protein. The data contain more than 95,000 distinct CDR3 sequences, 90% to 95% of them singletons. CDR3 size: 18 residues. V lost 6 bases, J lost 2 bases, and 15 bases stayed unmatched. The germline V gene has CDR1 MNHEY and CDR2 SVGEGT. FACS was used to enrich TEMRA cells, whereas the CD8+ and CD4+ T cells were obtained by negative isolation.

Sequencing used CD4+ T cells from PBMCs. The clonotype originates from a human donor with multiple sclerosis. J is TRBJ2-3 and V is TRBV6-2 or TRBV6-3; 9 nucleotides agree with TRBD2. CDR3 sequence: CASRYGMKRGAYTDTQYF. CDR3 sequence (DNA): TGTGCCAGCAGATACGGGATGAAGCGGGGGGCTTACACAGATACGCAGTATTTT.